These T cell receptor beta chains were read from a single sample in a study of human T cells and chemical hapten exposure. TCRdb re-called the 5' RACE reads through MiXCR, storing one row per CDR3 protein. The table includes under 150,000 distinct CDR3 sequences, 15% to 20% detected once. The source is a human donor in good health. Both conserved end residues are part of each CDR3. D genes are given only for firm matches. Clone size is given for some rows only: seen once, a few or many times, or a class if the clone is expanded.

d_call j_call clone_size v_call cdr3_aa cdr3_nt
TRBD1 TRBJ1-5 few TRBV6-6 CASSSDRVNQPQHF TGTGCCAGCAGCTCAGACAGGGTCAATCAGCCCCAGCATTTT
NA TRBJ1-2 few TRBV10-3 CAISGQAGYGYTF TGTGCCATCAGTGGACAGGCGGGCTATGGCTACACCTTC
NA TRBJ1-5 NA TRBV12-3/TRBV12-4 CASSLKAVNQPQHF TGTGCCAGCAGTTTAAAGGCAGTTAATCAGCCCCAGCATTTT
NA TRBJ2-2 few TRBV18 CASSFQSELTGELFF TGTGCCAGCTCCTTCCAGTCCGAACTCACCGGGGAGCTGTTTTTT
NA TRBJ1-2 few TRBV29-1 CSVDRDPESRGGYTF TGCAGCGTTGACCGGGACCCAGAGAGTAGGGGTGGCTACACCTTC
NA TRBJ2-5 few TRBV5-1 CASSGGRQPGETQYF TGCGCCAGCAGCGGGGGCCGACAGCCCGGGGAGACCCAGTACTTC
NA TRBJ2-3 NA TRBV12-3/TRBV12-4 CASSLVPYRFPQYF TGTGCCAGCAGTTTGGTTCCTTACCGTTTTCCGCAGTATTTT
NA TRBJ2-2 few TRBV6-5 CASSYGQTGELFF TGTGCCAGCAGTTACGGGCAAACCGGGGAGCTGTTTTTT
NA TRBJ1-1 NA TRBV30 CAWRIGGGGTEAFF TGTGCCTGGAGGATTGGGGGGGGAGGAACTGAAGCTTTCTTT
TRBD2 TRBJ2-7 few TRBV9 CASSVLAGGPEQYF TGTGCCAGCAGCGTGCTAGCGGGAGGACCCGAGCAGTACTTC
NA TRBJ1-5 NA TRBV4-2 CASSHADNQPQHF TGTGCCAGCAGCCACGCGGATAATCAGCCCCAGCATTTT
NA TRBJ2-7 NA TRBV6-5 CASRWNRDEQYF TGTGCCAGCAGGTGGAACAGGGACGAGCAGTACTTC
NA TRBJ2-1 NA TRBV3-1 CASSPRQTYNEQFF TGTGCCAGCAGCCCCCGACAGACTTACAATGAGCAGTTCTTC
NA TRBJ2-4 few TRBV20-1 CSAPGPAKNIQYF TGCAGTGCCCCCGGCCCAGCCAAAAACATTCAGTACTTC
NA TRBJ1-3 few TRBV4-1 CASSQDAASGNTIYF TGCGCCAGCAGCCAAGATGCTGCATCTGGAAACACCATATATTTT
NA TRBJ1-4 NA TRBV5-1 CASSFRGGTNEKLFF TGCGCCAGCAGCTTTCGTGGAGGGACTAATGAAAAACTGTTTTTT
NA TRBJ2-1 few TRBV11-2 CASSPRLEQFF TGTGCCAGCAGCCCCCGCCTTGAGCAGTTCTTC
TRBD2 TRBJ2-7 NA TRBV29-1 CSVLIRTSVPYEQYF TGCAGCGTCCTAATACGGACTAGCGTGCCCTACGAGCAGTACTTC
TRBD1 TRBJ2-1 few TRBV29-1 CSVEGPTGEPYNEQFF TGCAGCGTTGAGGGGCCGACAGGGGAGCCTTACAATGAGCAGTTCTTC
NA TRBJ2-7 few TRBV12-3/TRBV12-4 CASSFGRSYEQYF TGTGCCAGCAGTTTCGGTCGCTCCTACGAGCAGTACTTC
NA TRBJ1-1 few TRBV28 CASSFAGNTEAFF TGTGCCAGCAGTTTTGCGGGTAACACTGAAGCTTTCTTT
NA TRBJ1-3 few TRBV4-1 CASSQAPKEARGNTIYF TGCGCCAGCAGCCAGGCCCCGAAGGAAGCGAGAGGAAACACCATATATTTT
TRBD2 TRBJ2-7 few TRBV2 CASTATSGPSYEQYF TGTGCCAGCACCGCGACTAGCGGGCCCTCCTACGAGCAGTACTTC
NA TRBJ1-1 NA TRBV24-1 CATRAAMNTEAFF TGTGCCACCCGGGCAGCGATGAACACTGAAGCTTTCTTT
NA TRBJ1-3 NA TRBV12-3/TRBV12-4 CASSKGQGYSGNTIYF TGTGCCAGCAGTAAGGGCCAGGGCTACTCTGGAAACACCATATATTTT
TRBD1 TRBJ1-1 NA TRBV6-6 CASSGPGTGTTEAFF TGTGCCAGCAGTGGTCCCGGGACAGGGACTACTGAAGCTTTCTTT
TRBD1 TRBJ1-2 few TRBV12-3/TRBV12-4 CASSTTGGRGLGYGYTF TGTGCCAGCAGCACCACGGGGGGCAGGGGGCTGGGCTATGGCTACACCTTC
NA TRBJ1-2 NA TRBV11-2 CASSLGTSYGYTF TGTGCCAGCAGCTTAGGGACCTCTTATGGCTACACCTTC
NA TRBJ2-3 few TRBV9 CASSVPGTDTQYF TGTGCCAGCAGCGTACCGGGCACAGATACGCAGTATTTT
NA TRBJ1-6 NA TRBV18 CASSPIGLDSPLHF TGTGCCAGCTCACCAATAGGGTTGGATTCACCCCTCCACTTT
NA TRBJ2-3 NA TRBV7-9 CASSLAGFPDTQYF TGTGCCAGCAGCTTAGCGGGGTTCCCAGATACGCAGTATTTT
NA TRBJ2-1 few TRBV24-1 CATSDLAQTIF TGTGCCACCAGTGATCTTGCCCAGACTATCTTC
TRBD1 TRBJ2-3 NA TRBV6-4 CASSQHRGAGTDTQYF TGTGCCAGCAGTCAACACAGGGGGGCAGGCACAGATACGCAGTATTTT
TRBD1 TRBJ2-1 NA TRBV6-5 CASSYSRGGVGKRYNEQFF TGTGCCAGCAGTTACTCGAGAGGGGGCGTGGGTAAACGTTACAATGAGCAGTTCTTC
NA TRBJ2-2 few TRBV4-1 CASSLQDGRTGELFF TGCGCCAGCAGCCTCCAAGACGGGAGAACCGGGGAGCTGTTTTTT
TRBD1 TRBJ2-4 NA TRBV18 CASSQGQGASKNIQYF TGTGCCAGCTCACAAGGACAGGGGGCGTCCAAAAACATTCAGTACTTC
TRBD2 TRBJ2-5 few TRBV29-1 CSGWTSGRAQETQYF TGCAGCGGATGGACTAGCGGGAGGGCCCAAGAGACCCAGTACTTC
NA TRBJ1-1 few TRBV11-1 CASFAGPGANRRGLNTEAFF TGTGCCAGCTTCGCGGGGCCAGGCGCCAACCGTAGGGGACTGAACACTGAAGCTTTCTTT
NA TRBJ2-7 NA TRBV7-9 CASSSRRQSYEQYF TGTGCCAGCAGCTCCCGAAGGCAGTCCTACGAGCAGTACTTC
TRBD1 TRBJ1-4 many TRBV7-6 CASSWTGENEKLFF TGTGCCAGCAGCTGGACAGGGGAGAATGAAAAACTGTTTTTT
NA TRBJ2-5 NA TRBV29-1 CSVDGLRYQETQYF TGCAGCGTTGATGGTTTAAGATACCAAGAGACCCAGTACTTC
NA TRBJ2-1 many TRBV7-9 CASSLTSPNNEQFF TGTGCCAGCAGCTTAACTAGCCCTAACAATGAGCAGTTCTTC
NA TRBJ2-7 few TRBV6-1 CASSEPPYPYEQYF TGTGCCAGCAGTGAACCACCCTACCCCTACGAGCAGTACTTC
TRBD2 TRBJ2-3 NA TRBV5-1 CASSPPPPLARVTDTQYF TGCGCCAGCAGCCCGCCGCCACCACTAGCGAGGGTGACAGATACGCAGTATTTT
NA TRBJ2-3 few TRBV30 CAWSKQVTDTQYF TGTGCCTGGAGTAAACAGGTCACAGATACGCAGTATTTT
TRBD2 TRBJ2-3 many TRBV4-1 CASSLTGLAGGPSTDTQYF TGCGCCAGCAGCCTGACGGGACTAGCGGGAGGGCCCAGCACAGATACGCAGTATTTT
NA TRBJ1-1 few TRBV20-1 CSASHPIF TGCAGTGCCTCCCATCCCATCTTT
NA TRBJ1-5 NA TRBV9 CASSASVDSNQPQHF TGTGCCAGCAGCGCCTCCGTAGACAGCAATCAGCCCCAGCATTTT
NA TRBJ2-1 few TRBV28 CASSASGYNEQFF TGTGCCAGCAGTGCCTCAGGATACAATGAGCAGTTCTTC
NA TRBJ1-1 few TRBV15 CATSRDRGGEAFF TGTGCCACCAGCAGAGATCGTGGGGGAGAGGCTTTCTTT
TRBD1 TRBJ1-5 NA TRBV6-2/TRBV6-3 CASSLTGAKKRGQPQHF TGTGCCAGCAGCTTGACAGGGGCGAAAAAAAGGGGTCAGCCCCAGCATTTT
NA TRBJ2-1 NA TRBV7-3 CASSLGVADNEQFF TGTGCCAGCAGCTTAGGGGTAGCTGACAATGAGCAGTTCTTC
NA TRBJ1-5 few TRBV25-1 CASSEDPGLNQPQHF TGTGCCAGCAGTGAAGACCCAGGGCTGAATCAGCCCCAGCATTTT
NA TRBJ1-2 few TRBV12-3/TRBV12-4 CASSQRISPNYGYTF TGTGCCAGCAGCCAGCGGATCTCACCTAACTATGGCTACACCTTC